This entry lists 20 T cell receptor beta chains sequenced from one sample in a study of T-cell memory formation after mild COVID-19. Using its own MiXCR run on the 5' RACE reads, TCRdb lists one record per CDR3 protein. This table has around 150,000 distinct CDR3 sequences, roughly 14% appearing once. Sequencing was done on a sample of PBMCs or a T cell subset sorted from them (not recorded which). All receptors come from an adult woman who had mild COVID-19 (a few samples of this study predate the infection). Cell type and time point are not known.

The chain is built from TRBV21-1 and TRBJ2-7. TRBV21-1 constitutes a pseudogene. The CDR3 runs 16 residues. CDR3 in amino acids: CASSFDRAGATYEQYF. CDR3 sequence (DNA): TGTGCCAGCAGCTTTGACCGAGCGGGAGCCACCTACGAGCAGTACTTC.

The chain is built from TRBV5-1 and TRBJ2-3; 10 bases map to TRBD1. The V gene's germline CDR1 is SGHRS and CDR2 YFSETQ. With V trimmed by 2 bases and J by 3 bases, 9 bases remained unmatched. The CDR3 length is 17 residues. CDR3 loop: CASSFGTGALRTDTQYF. CDR3 nucleotides: TGCGCCAGCAGCTTTGGGACAGGGGCGCTCCGGACAGATACGCAGTATTTT.

This clonotype has a handful of counts. This chain links TRBV7-9 with TRBJ2-2; TRBD1 matches 9 bases. The V segment lost 6 bases and the J segment 4 bases; nucleotides outside the gene matches: 9. In germline, CDR1 is SEHNR, CDR2 FQNEAQ (reference sequence). The CDR3 runs 16 residues. The CDR3 protein is CASSSDPGQGTGELFF. CDR3 DNA: TGTGCCAGCAGTTCAGATCCGGGACAGGGCACCGGGGAGCTGTTTTTT.

V and J are TRBV7-9 and TRBJ2-3; D not certain. V shed 5 bases and J shed 2 bases, with 20 bases lying between them. Per the germline V gene, CDR1 is SEHNR and CDR2 is FQNEAQ (reference sequence). CDR3 length equals 17 residues. CDR3 residues: CASSRSTPPTITDTQYF. The CDR3, as DNA: TGTGCCAGCAGCCGATCGACACCACCCACTATCACAGATACGCAGTATTTT.

The V gene is TRBV2, the J gene TRBJ2-1, with 8 nucleotides matching TRBD2. This CDR3 is 16 amino acids long. After removal of 10 bases from V and 2 bases from J, the junction contained 13 bases not matched to a gene. Germline V gene sequence: CDR1 SNHLY, CDR2 FYNNEI. The CDR3 DNA follows: TGTGCCATATATCTGTCGGGACTAGGGCCCTACAATGAGCAGTTCTTC. Translated, it gives CAIYLSGLGPYNEQFF.

The rearrangement joins TRBV29-1 to TRBJ1-2, with a tentative D call TRBD1 (6 bases). The CDR3 length is 12 residues. V lost 6 bases and J lost 7, with 15 bases in between. Germline CDR1 SQVTM, CDR2 ANQGSEA. CDR3 in amino acids: CSVDQGKGGYTF. In nucleotides, the CDR3 is TGCAGCGTCGACCAGGGGAAGGGTGGCTACACCTTC. Complete variable domain (other parts from reference TRBV29-1 and TRBJ1-2): SAVISQKPSRDICQRGTSLTIQCQVDSQVTMMFWYRQQPGQSLTLIATANQGSEATYESGFVIDKFPISRPNLTFSTLTVSNMSPEDSSIYLCSVDQGKGGYTFGSGTRLTVV.

This clonotype was counted only a few times. V gene TRBV20-1 combines with J gene TRBJ2-1, with D possibly TRBD2 on 6 matching bases. The germline gives CDR1 DFQATT, CDR2 SNEGSKA (reference sequence). The CDR3 extends over 15 amino acids. The V end lost 1 base, the J end lost 0 bases, and 10 bases lay between the germline ends. The CDR3 region is CSARVSGDSYNEQFF. In nucleotides, the CDR3 is TGCAGTGCTAGAGTTTCGGGGGACTCCTACAATGAGCAGTTCTTC.

This chain joins TRBV3-1 and TRBJ2-5; D could derive from TRBD1 or TRBD2 (6 bases each). In germline, CDR1 is LGHDT, CDR2 YNNKEL (reference sequence). This CDR3 is built from 14 residues. V was clipped by 3 bases and J by 5 bases, with 13 bases between them. The CDR3 is CASSHVRGRETQYF. CDR3 nucleotide sequence: TGTGCCAGCAGCCATGTGAGGGGGAGGGAGACCCAGTACTTC.

This clonotype occurred a few times. This chain joins TRBV12-3 or TRBV12-4 and TRBJ2-1; D might be TRBD2 (6 bases). Trimming removed 8 bases at V and 0 bases at J, with 8 bases between. The CDR3 runs 13 residues. The DNA for the CDR3 is TGTGCCAGCGCGGGATTCTCCTACAATGAGCAGTTCTTC. Translation: CASAGFSYNEQFF.

This chain uses TRBV2 with TRBJ2-6, with unresolved D. Germline assignment: CDR1 SNHLY and CDR2 FYNNEI. The CDR3 is 15 residues long. Trimming removed 9 bases from V and 0 bases from J, with 12 bases in between. The CDR3 nucleotides are TGTGCCAGTGGAATTGGGTACTCTGGGGCCAACGTCCTGACTTTC. It yields the protein CASGIGYSGANVLTF.

A few counts support this clonotype. V is TRBV7-9 and J is TRBJ2-7, with TRBD1 as a possible D gene (5 bases). CDR3 length: 15 residues. From germline, CDR1 is SEHNR and CDR2 FQNEAQ (reference sequence). Trimming shortened V by 5 bases and J by 3 bases, and 17 bases separated the two germline ends. The CDR3 sequence is CASSLRKDISYEQYF. The CDR3 coding sequence is TGTGCCAGCAGCCTACGTAAGGACATCAGCTACGAGCAGTACTTC. The whole variable domain, remainder taken from reference TRBV7-9 and TRBJ2-7, is DTGVSQNPRHKITKRGQNVTFRCDPISEHNRLYWYRQTLGQGPEFLTYFQNEAQLEKSRLLSDRFSAERPKGSFSTLEIQRTEQGDSAMYLCASSLRKDISYEQYFGPGTRLTVT.

Comments on this clonotype: The junction does not match germline at one end; this may be a read error. V and J are TRBV7-7 and TRBJ2-1; 9 nucleotides line up with TRBD1. Germline-derived CDR1 and CDR2 are SSHAT and FNYEAQ (reference sequence). CDR3 size: 17 residues. The CDR3 loop is CASSLNLGQGSYNEQFF. DNA of the CDR3: TGTGCTAGCAGCTTAAATTTGGGACAGGGATCCTACAATGAGCAGTTCTTC.

J is TRBJ2-7 and V is TRBV5-1, with a tentative D call TRBD1 (5 bases). The V gene's germline CDR1 is SGHRS and CDR2 YFSETQ. Deletions cut 5 bases from V and 3 bases from J, with 18 bases between. The CDR3 length is 15 residues. CDR3: CASRPLGATNYEQYF. The CDR3 DNA is TGCGCCAGCAGACCTTTAGGGGCCACTAACTACGAGCAGTACTTC.

The chain employs TRBV12-3 or TRBV12-4 and TRBJ2-7; D is perhaps TRBD2 (5 bases). The CDR3 is 11 residues long. With 6 bases removed from V and 7 bases from J, the gap between germline ends came to 10 bases. CDR3 loop: CASSRGLEQYF. The CDR3, as DNA: TGTGCCAGCAGCCGAGGGTTGGAGCAGTACTTC.

There are a few counts of this clonotype. V and J are TRBV5-1 and TRBJ2-6, with unresolved D. Trimming took off 1 base at V and 0 bases at J, with 8 bases between the two ends. The CDR3 has 16 residues. Germline CDR1 is SGHRS and CDR2 is YFSETQ. For the CDR3, the DNA is TGCGCCAGCAGCTTGCTAACAGTCTCTGGGGCCAACGTCCTGACTTTC. Protein sequence: CASSLLTVSGANVLTF.

This clonotype was observed many times. DNA for the CDR3: TGTGCCAGCTCACCGCCTTCCGGAGAGACCCAGTACTTC. As protein: CASSPPSGETQYF. The genes are TRBV18 and TRBJ2-5; D is ambiguous. The V gene's germline CDR1 is KGHSH and CDR2 LQKENI. The CDR3 runs 13 residues. V lost 3 bases to trimming and J lost 4 bases, with 9 bases between them.

This clonotype was recorded at least ten times. V usage is TRBV7-9 and J usage is TRBJ2-3; no reliable D call. CDR1 and CDR2 (germline): SEHNR, FQNEAQ (reference sequence). This CDR3 comprises 16 residues. Between the trimmed V and J ends, which lost 5 bases and 0 bases, there was a span of 15 bases. The CDR3 DNA reads as TGTGCCAGCAGCCCGGCAGACCGCCCTAGCACAGATACGCAGTATTTT. Protein sequence: CASSPADRPSTDTQYF.

This chain connects TRBV20-1 to TRBJ2-7; 11 positions match TRBD2. The CDR3 sequence is 14 residues long. Losses at the gene ends were 6 bases for V and 3 bases for J; bases not matched to a gene: 7. Germline V gives CDR1 DFQATT, CDR2 SNEGSKA (reference sequence). The CDR3 bases are TGCAGTGCCAAAGTACTAGCGGGGGTCTACGAGCAGTACTTC. It codes for CSAKVLAGVYEQYF.

This chain joins TRBV11-1 and TRBJ2-7; 11 bases line up with TRBD2. Trimming at V came to 5 bases and at J to 3 bases, leaving 6 bases not matched to a gene. Per germline, CDR1 SGHAT and CDR2 FQDESV (reference sequence). This CDR3 is 15 amino acids long. For the CDR3, the DNA is TGTGCCAGCAGCCCGACCGGGACTAGCGGCTACGAGCAGTACTTC. Translation gives CASSPTGTSGYEQYF.

This clonotype has a handful of counts. DNA of the CDR3: TGCGCCAGCAGCCGCTACAGCACAGATACGCAGTATTTT. It is translated as CASSRYSTDTQYF. This rearrangement joins TRBV4-1 to TRBJ2-3, with no clear D. Germline CDR1 is MGHRA and CDR2 is YSYEKL. The ends were cut back, 4 bases at V and 0 bases at J, with 5 bases in the middle. The CDR3 spans 13 residues.